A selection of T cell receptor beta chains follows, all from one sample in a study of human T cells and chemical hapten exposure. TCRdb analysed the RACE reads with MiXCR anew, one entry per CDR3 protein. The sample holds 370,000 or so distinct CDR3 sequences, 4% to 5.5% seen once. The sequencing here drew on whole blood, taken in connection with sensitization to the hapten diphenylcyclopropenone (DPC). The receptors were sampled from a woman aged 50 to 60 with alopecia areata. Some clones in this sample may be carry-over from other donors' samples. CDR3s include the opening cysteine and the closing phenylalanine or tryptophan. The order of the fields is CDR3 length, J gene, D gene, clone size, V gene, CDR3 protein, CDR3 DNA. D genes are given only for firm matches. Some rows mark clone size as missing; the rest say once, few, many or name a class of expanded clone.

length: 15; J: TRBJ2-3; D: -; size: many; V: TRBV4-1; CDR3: CASSQEAGATDTQYF; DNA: TGCGCCAGCAGCCAAGAGGCGGGGGCAACAGATACGCAGTATTTT
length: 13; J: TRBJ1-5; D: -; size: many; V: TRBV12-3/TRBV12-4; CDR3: CASSLDGNQPQHF; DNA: TGTGCCAGCAGCTTGGACGGCAATCAGCCCCAGCATTTT
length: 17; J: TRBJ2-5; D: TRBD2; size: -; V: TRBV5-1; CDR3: CASSFPSGGLNQETQYF; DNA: TGCGCCAGCAGCTTCCCTAGCGGGGGGCTGAACCAAGAGACCCAGTACTTC
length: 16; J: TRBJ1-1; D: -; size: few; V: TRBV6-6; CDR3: CASSYERGGQGGESFF; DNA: TGTGCCAGCAGTTACGAGCGTGGGGGGCAGGGTGGCGAATCTTTCTTT
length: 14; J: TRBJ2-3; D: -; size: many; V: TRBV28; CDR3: CASTYRVGTDTQYF; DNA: TGTGCCAGCACGTACAGGGTCGGCACAGATACGCAGTATTTT
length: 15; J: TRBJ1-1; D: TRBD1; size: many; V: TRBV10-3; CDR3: CAIRGDRGSNTEAFF; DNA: TGTGCCATCAGGGGGGACAGGGGCTCGAACACTGAAGCTTTCTTT
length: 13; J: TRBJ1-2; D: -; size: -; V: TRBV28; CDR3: CASTPASNYGYTF; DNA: TGTGCCAGCACGCCAGCCTCTAACTATGGCTACACCTTC
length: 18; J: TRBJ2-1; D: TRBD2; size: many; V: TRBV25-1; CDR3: CASSPGRTSGSVGNEQFF; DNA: TGTGCCAGCAGTCCTGGAAGGACTAGCGGGAGTGTAGGAAATGAGCAGTTCTTC
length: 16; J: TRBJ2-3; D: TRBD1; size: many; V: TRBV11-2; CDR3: CASRTGDRGHRDTQYF; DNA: TGTGCCAGCAGGACCGGTGACAGGGGGCATAGAGATACGCAGTATTTT
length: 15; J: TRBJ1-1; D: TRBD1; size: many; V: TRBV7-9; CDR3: CASSSTQGTDTEAFF; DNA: TGTGCCAGCAGCTCAACACAGGGGACGGACACTGAAGCTTTCTTT
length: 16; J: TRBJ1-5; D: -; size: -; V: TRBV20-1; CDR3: CSARDRGGFSNQPQHF; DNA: TGCAGTGCTAGAGATCGGGGGGGGTTTAGCAATCAGCCCCAGCATTTT
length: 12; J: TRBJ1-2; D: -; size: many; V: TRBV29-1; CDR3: CSAQTGNYGYTF; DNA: TGCAGCGCCCAGACAGGCAACTATGGCTACACCTTC
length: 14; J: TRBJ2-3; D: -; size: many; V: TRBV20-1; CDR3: CSAGGERAIYTQYF; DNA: TGCAGTGCTGGGGGAGAGCGGGCTATATATACGCAGTATTTT
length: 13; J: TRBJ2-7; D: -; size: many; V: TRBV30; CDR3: CAQGGRTRYEQYF; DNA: TGTGCCCAAGGCGGACGCACCCGCTACGAGCAGTACTTC
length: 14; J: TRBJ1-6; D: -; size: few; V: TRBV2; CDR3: CASSESSGVSPLHF; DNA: TGTGCCAGCAGTGAATCCTCGGGGGTATCACCCCTCCACTTT
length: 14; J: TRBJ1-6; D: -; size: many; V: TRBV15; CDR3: CATSRAGTNSPLHF; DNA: TGTGCCACCAGCAGAGCAGGGACTAATTCACCCCTCCACTTT
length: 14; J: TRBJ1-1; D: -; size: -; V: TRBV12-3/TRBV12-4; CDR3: CASTFPGRPTEAFF; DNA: TGTGCCAGCACCTTTCCGGGACGGCCTACTGAAGCTTTCTTT
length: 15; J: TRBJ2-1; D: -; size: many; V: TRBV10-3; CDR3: CAIRGEGGSYNEQFF; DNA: TGTGCCATCAGGGGAGAGGGAGGCTCCTACAATGAGCAGTTCTTC
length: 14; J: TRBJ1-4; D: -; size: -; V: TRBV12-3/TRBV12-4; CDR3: CASSSTGGYEKLFF; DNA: TGTGCCAGCAGTTCCACAGGAGGCTATGAAAAACTGTTTTTT
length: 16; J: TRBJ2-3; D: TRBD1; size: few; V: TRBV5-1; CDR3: CASSGGQGARADTQYF; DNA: TGCGCCAGCAGCGGGGGACAGGGGGCGCGGGCAGATACGCAGTATTTT
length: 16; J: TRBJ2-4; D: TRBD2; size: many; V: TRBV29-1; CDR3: CSVKLAGVGAKNIQYF; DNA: TGCAGCGTTAAACTAGCGGGAGTGGGGGCCAAAAACATTCAGTACTTC
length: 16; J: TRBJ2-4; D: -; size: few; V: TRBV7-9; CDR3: CASSLEVALAKNIQYF; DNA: TGTGCCAGCAGCTTAGAGGTAGCTCTAGCCAAAAACATTCAGTACTTC
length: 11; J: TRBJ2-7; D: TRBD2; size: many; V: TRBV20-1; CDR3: CSTTSGYEQYF; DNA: TGCAGTACGACTAGCGGCTACGAGCAGTACTTC
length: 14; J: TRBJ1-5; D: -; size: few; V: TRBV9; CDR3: CASSVGTAYGPQHF; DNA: TGTGCCAGCAGCGTCGGCACAGCCTATGGGCCCCAGCATTTT
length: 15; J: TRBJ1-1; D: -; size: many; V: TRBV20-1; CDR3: CSARDLTVMNTEAFF; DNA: TGCAGTGCTAGGGATCTTACAGTCATGAACACTGAAGCTTTCTTT
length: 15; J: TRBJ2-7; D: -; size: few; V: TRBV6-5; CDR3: CASSTPQGAYYEQYF; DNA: TGTGCCAGCAGTACTCCACAGGGCGCTTATTACGAGCAGTACTTC
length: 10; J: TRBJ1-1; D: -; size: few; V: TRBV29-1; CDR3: CSGANTEAFF; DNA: TGCAGCGGCGCGAACACTGAAGCTTTCTTT
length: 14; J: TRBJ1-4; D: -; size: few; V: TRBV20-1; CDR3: CSARDPRPNEKLFF; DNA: TGCAGTGCTAGAGATCCACGGCCTAATGAAAAACTGTTTTTT
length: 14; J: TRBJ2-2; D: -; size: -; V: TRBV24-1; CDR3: CATSDHTNTGELFF; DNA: TGTGCCACCAGTGACCACACGAACACCGGGGAGCTGTTTTTT
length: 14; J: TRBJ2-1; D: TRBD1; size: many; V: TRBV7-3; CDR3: CASSAQGAPNEQFF; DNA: TGTGCCAGCAGCGCCCAGGGGGCTCCCAATGAGCAGTTCTTC